The 13 T cell receptor beta chains below come from one sample, sequenced in a study of regulatory T cells in long-lasting Graves disease (TCRdb year 2021). What this sample's time point label stands for: newly diagnosed GD, antithyroid drugs for less than 3 months. For both TCR sequencing and RNA sequencing, RNA was extracted from PBMCs using TRIzol. The library relied on multiplex PCR. Sequencing was carried out with an Illumina HiSeq 4000. iRepertoire HTBI primers and Arm-PCR amplification of CDR3 regions were used to construct TCR beta libraries. The raw public data were reprocessed by TCRdb itself: fastp quality trimming at Q25, MiXCR clonotype calling, in-frame beta chains only. Here each entry gathers all rows of one CDR3 protein and keeps the most common genes and DNA. The sample table lists 400,000 to 500,000 distinct CDR3 sequences, under 15% of them with a count of one. The biggest ten clones account for approximately 16% of the sample.

These sequences were also reported in another study, on T cells in Graves' hyperthyroidism and ophthalmopathy.

Sequencing was performed on peripheral blood mononuclear cells (PBMCs), taken at new diagnosis, from a patient treated with antithyroid drugs. The origin of the receptors is a woman aged 25-40 years with Graves disease. Donor details come from another sample of the same person, matched by shared clones.

The rearrangement links TRBV12-3 or TRBV12-4 to TRBJ1-5, with D possibly TRBD1 on 5 matching bases. V lost 5 bases, J lost 6 bases, and 8 bases lay in between. The CDR3 totals 12 residues. The CDR3 sequence: CASSGGVQPQHF. CDR3 in DNA: TGTGCCAGCAGTGGGGGGGTTCAGCCCCAGCATTTT.

The rearrangement uses TRBV6-5 and TRBJ2-3; 8 nucleotides align to TRBD2. V shed 2 bases and J 4 bases; nucleotides not matched to a gene: 8. CDR1 and CDR2 (germline): MNHEY, SVGAGI. The CDR3 covers 16 residues. The CDR3 loop reads CASSYLSGSSPDTQYF. DNA of the CDR3: TGTGCCAGCAGTTACCTAAGCGGGAGCTCCCCAGATACGCAGTATTTT.

This clonotype was observed at least ten times. The V call is TRBV12-3 or TRBV12-4, the J call TRBJ2-2, with D perhaps matching TRBD1 or TRBD2 (5 bases each). There are 17 residues in the CDR3. Trimming took 5 bases from V and 2 from J, leaving 18 bases between them. Written as DNA, the CDR3 is TGTGCCAGCAGTCCCCGACCGGGGACCCTAAACACCGGGGAGCTGTTTTTT. Residues: CASSPRPGTLNTGELFF.

The sample holds many counts of this clonotype. The chain employs TRBV12-3 or TRBV12-4 and TRBJ2-7, with D unresolved. The CDR3 loop spans 15 amino acids. Trimming removed 4 bases from V and 0 bases from J, with 13 bases in between. CDR3 DNA sequence: TGTGCCAGCAGTTCGCGAGAGTCGAGCTCCTACGAGCAGTACTTC. It translates to CASSSRESSSYEQYF.

This clonotype was counted ten times or more. J is TRBJ2-3 and V is TRBV28; TRBD2 matches at 12 bases. Germline CDR1 reads MDHEN; CDR2 reads SYDVKM. This CDR3 is 14 amino acids long. V lost 11 bases and J lost 7; bases outside the gene matches: 10. The CDR3 DNA follows: TGTGCCGTCCCTAGCGGGAGGGAGGGAAATACGCAGTATTTT. It yields the protein CAVPSGREGNTQYF.

For this clonotype: A much larger clone differs from this one at a single base, so this may be a read error. The genes are TRBV3-1 and TRBJ2-7, with D tentatively TRBD1 (5 bases). V was shortened by 6 bases and J by 0 bases, with 15 bases between the two germline ends. Per the germline V gene, CDR1 is LGHDT and CDR2 is YNNKEL (reference sequence). The CDR3 contains 15 residues. Written as DNA, the CDR3 is TGTGCCAGCAGGCCCCGACAGACGAGCTCCTACGAGCAGTACTTC. Amino acids: CASRPRQTSSYEQYF.

This clonotype was seen a few times. V and J are TRBV28 and TRBJ2-3; D is undetermined. The CDR3 spans 12 residues. Germline CDR1 MDHEN, CDR2 SYDVKM. Trimming took 1 base from V and 10 from J, leaving 9 bases between them. CDR3 sequence reads: CASSLLGIPQYF. CDR3 bases: TGTGCCAGCAGTTTATTAGGTATCCCGCAGTATTTT.

Many counts were recorded for this clonotype. CDR3 DNA: TGTGCCAGCACCTTTAGCGGGAGGGCCACAGATACGCAGTATTTT. Translated: CASTFSGRATDTQYF. The chain has TRBV13 and TRBJ2-3; 11 nucleotides match TRBD2. The V gene end was trimmed by 7 bases and the J gene end by 2 bases; junction bases not matched to a gene: 5. Germline CDR1 reads PRHDT; CDR2 reads FYEKMQ (reference sequence). CDR3 length: 15 amino acids.

This clonotype was counted a few times. This chain uses TRBV28 with TRBJ1-4; D perhaps matches TRBD1 (6 bases). There are 15 residues in the CDR3. V was pared by 1 base and J by 8 bases, with 14 bases between. Germline-derived CDR1 and CDR2 are MDHEN and SYDVKM. CDR3 coding DNA: TGTGCCAGCAGTTTATTTCCAGGGGATGGAGAAAAACTGTTTTTT. This codes for CASSLFPGDGEKLFF.

The V and J genes are TRBV7-9 and TRBJ1-1; 12 bases are a match to TRBD1. J lost 5 bases, V lost 9 bases, and 13 bases had no gene match. The CDR3 contains 16 residues. Germline lookup yields CDR1 SEHNR and CDR2 FQNEAQ (reference sequence). CDR3 nucleotides: TGTGCCAGTAAAGCTTACGGGACAGGGGGCGCGACTGAAGCTTTCTTT. Its translation: CASKAYGTGGATEAFF.

The chain is built from TRBV12-3 or TRBV12-4 and TRBJ2-3, with 14 nucleotides matching TRBD2. This CDR3 has 18 amino acids. V dropped 6 bases and J dropped 0; count of bases not matched to a gene: 8. The CDR3 DNA reads as TGTGCCAGCAGGGACAGGACTAGCGGGAGGAAAAGCACAGATACGCAGTATTTT. Protein: CASRDRTSGRKSTDTQYF.

For this clonotype: One junction end does not reproduce the germline sequence, and a read error may be involved. The rearrangement uses TRBV15 and TRBJ1-1; possibly TRBD1 for D (5 bases). CDR1 is LNHNV, CDR2 YYDKDF, per germline (reference sequence). CDR3 length: 14 amino acids. The CDR3 DNA sequence: TGTGCCACCAGTCCCGAAGGGGAGAACACTAAAGCTTTCTTT. This gives the protein CATSPEGENTKAFF.

In its sample, this clonotype was seen many times. This rearrangement joins TRBV11-3 to TRBJ2-1; TRBD1 agrees at 7 bases. The CDR3 totals 13 residues. After removal of 6 bases from V and 5 bases from J, the junction contained 4 bases not matched to a gene. Germline V gene data show CDR1 as SGHNT and CDR2 as YENEEA. CDR3: CASRLTGNNEQFF. The DNA of the CDR3 is TGTGCCAGCAGGCTGACAGGGAACAATGAGCAGTTCTTC.